Listed here are 27 T cell receptor beta chains from one sample, sequenced in a study of metastatic and nonmetastatic thyroid tumors. Each patient went into thyroid surgery without having received any treatment. With MiXCR, TCRdb called clones anew from the PCR reads. The sample includes roughly 30,000 clones, around 4% of them seen just once. Sequenced sample: blood. These receptors were taken from a male donor with papillary thyroid cancer or a benign thyroid nodule (not recorded which). Some clones in this sample may be carry-over from other donors' samples.

The CDR3 sequence: CASSYTSGSTLYYEQYF. CDR3 DNA sequence: TGTGCCAGCAGTTATACTAGCGGGAGTACCCTTTACTACGAGCAGTACTTC. This chain uses TRBV6-5 with TRBJ2-7; 11 bases align to TRBD2. Per germline, CDR1 MNHEY and CDR2 SVGAGI. The V segment lost 3 bases and the J segment 3 bases; nucleotides outside the gene matches: 10. The CDR3 spans 17 residues.

There are a few counts of this clone. The rearrangement links TRBV6-6 to TRBJ1-2; D uncertain. The germline gives CDR1 MNHNY, CDR2 SVGAGI (reference sequence). This CDR3 has 15 residues. V lost 2 bases, J lost 5 bases, and 15 bases lay in between. CDR3: CASSYGSGGDYGYTF. In DNA, the CDR3 is TGTGCCAGCAGTTACGGGTCGGGCGGCGATTATGGCTACACCTTC.

J is TRBJ2-7 and V is TRBV24-1; TRBD2 might be the D (6 bases). CDR1 and CDR2 (germline): KGHDR, SFDVKD. This CDR3 spans 13 amino acids. V lost 4 bases, J lost 5 bases, and 11 bases lay in between. DNA for the CDR3: TGTGCCACCAGTGAGGAGGGGCTAAACGAGCAGTACTTC. Translating it yields CATSEEGLNEQYF.

This clone was detected ten times or more. The genes are TRBV6-2 or TRBV6-3 and TRBJ1-5; no clear D. Trimming shortened V by 0 bases and J by 2 bases, and 11 bases separated the two germline ends. The CDR3 length is 16 residues. Germline V gene lookup returns CDR1 MNHEY and CDR2 SVGEGT. The CDR3 protein is CASSYSQGGRNQPQHF. CDR3 bases: TGTGCCAGCAGTTACTCGCAAGGTGGGCGCAATCAGCCCCAGCATTTT.

To note about this clone: Since no conserved phenylalanine or tryptophan closes the CDR3, a read error is the likely cause. The gene calls are TRBV6-1 and TRBJ2-3, with D possibly TRBD2 on 5 matching bases. Germline CDR1 reads MNHNS; CDR2 reads SASEGT. The CDR3 is made up of 15 amino acids. CDR3 coding DNA: TGTGCCAGCAATGAAGCGGTAGGGTCCACAGAAACGCAGTATTAT. This translates into CASNEAVGSTETQYY.

Relative to its sample, this clone is medium-sized. The chain combines TRBV7-2 with TRBJ2-7, with TRBD2 identical over 9 bases. This CDR3 comprises 15 residues. The trim removed 1 base at V and 4 bases at J, leaving 5 bases unmatched. Germline CDR1 and CDR2: SGHTA and FQGNSA. Written as DNA, the CDR3 is TGTGCCAGCAGCTTAGGGCGGGAGGGCTGGTACGAGCAGTACTTC. Residues: CASSLGREGWYEQYF.

Only a few counts were recorded for this clone. At one boundary the junction diverges from the germline segment, which might be a read error. The CDR3 bases are TGTGCCAGCAGTCGGGGGACAGGGTACAACTATGGCTCCCTCTTC. Translation gives CASSRGTGYNYGSLF. This chain uses TRBV6-1 with TRBJ1-2, with 9 bases aligning to TRBD1. This CDR3 has 15 residues. Germline-derived CDR1 and CDR2 are MNHNS and SASEGT.

The rearrangement links TRBV12-3 or TRBV12-4 to TRBJ2-7, with D uncertain. The CDR3 covers 12 residues. V was clipped by 2 bases and J by 3 bases, with 5 bases between them. CDR3 region: CASSLFLYEQYF. The CDR3 coding sequence is TGTGCCAGCAGTTTATTTCTCTACGAGCAGTACTTC.

This clone occurred a few times. The chain links TRBV5-6 to TRBJ2-3; 7 nucleotides agree with TRBD1. Germline values: CDR1 SGHDT, CDR2 YYEEEE. Trimming took 6 bases from V and 3 from J; bases not matched to a gene: 4. The CDR3 is made up of 13 amino acids. The CDR3 DNA sequence: TGTGCCAGCACCCTGGACAGGACAGATACGCAGTATTTT. Protein: CASTLDRTDTQYF.

The sample holds many counts of this clone. The rearrangement joins TRBV29-1 to TRBJ1-1, with a weak D call TRBD1 (5 bases). This CDR3 has 13 residues. The V end lost 7 bases, the J end lost 0 bases, and 12 bases lay between the germline ends. CDR1 and CDR2 from the germline V gene are SQVTM and ANQGSEA. The DNA of the CDR3 is TGCAGCGCAGCGGGGCGAATGAACACTGAAGCTTTCTTT. Residues: CSAAGRMNTEAFF.

In this sample, this clone turned up many times. The chain carries TRBV20-1 and TRBJ1-1; 8 bases align to TRBD1. This CDR3 comprises 12 residues. Germline loops: CDR1 DFQATT, CDR2 SNEGSKA (reference sequence). J lost 3 bases, V lost 5 bases, and 2 bases had no gene match. The CDR3 DNA sequence: TGCAGTGCTCGGACAGGGTACACTGAAGCTTTCTTT. Residues: CSARTGYTEAFF.

This clone was observed at least ten times. The genes are TRBV7-9 and TRBJ2-7; D possibly corresponds to TRBD2 (5 bases). Germline V lookup: CDR1 SEHNR, CDR2 FQNEAQ (reference sequence). V was clipped by 5 bases and J by 7 bases, with 18 bases between them. The CDR3 totals 14 residues. The DNA of the CDR3 is TGTGCCAGCAGCCGGAGTACGGCTAGCAAGGAGCAGTACTTC. This gives the protein CASSRSTASKEQYF. Together with reference TRBV7-9 and TRBJ2-7, the CDR3 gives the full variable domain: DTGVSQNPRHKITKRGQNVTFRCDPISEHNRLYWYRQTLGQGPEFLTYFQNEAQLEKSRLLSDRFSAERPKGSFSTLEIQRTEQGDSAMYLCASSRSTASKEQYFGPGTRLTVT.

By its share, this clone is medium-sized (0.01 to 0.1%). This chain connects TRBV6-4 to TRBJ1-6, with a tentative D call TRBD1 (5 bases). This CDR3 comprises 14 residues. Trimming took off 3 bases at V and 5 bases at J, with 8 bases between the two ends. From germline, CDR1 is MRHNA and CDR2 SNTAGT. CDR3 protein: CASSEGGDNSPLHF. In DNA form, the CDR3 reads TGTGCCAGCAGTGAGGGGGGGGATAATTCACCCCTCCACTTT.

This clone was recorded at least ten times. This specimen includes other DNA sequences encoding the same CDR3. The chain couples TRBV3-2 to TRBJ2-7. TRBV3-2 is annotated as a pseudogene. CDR3 size: 12 residues. DNA of the CDR3: TGTGCCAGCAGCCAAGATACCCACGAGCAGTACTTC. It yields the protein CASSQDTHEQYF.

In its sample, this clone was seen many times. The gene calls are TRBV11-2 and TRBJ2-1, with no clear D. The CDR3 consists of 16 residues. The germline gives CDR1 SGHAT, CDR2 FQNNGV. V was trimmed by 5 bases and J by 5 bases, leaving 19 bases between them. CDR3 coding DNA: TGTGCCAGCAGCAAGCTGACGACGATTTCCAACAATGAGCAGTTCTTC. Translated, it gives CASSKLTTISNNEQFF.

The sample holds many counts of this clone. The chain recombines TRBV10-2 with TRBJ1-3; D uncertain. This CDR3 has 13 residues. The V gene lost 10 bases and the J gene lost 4 bases, with 14 bases spanning the gap. Germline CDR1 and CDR2: WSHSY and SAAADI. This CDR3 reads CATARGAGNTIYF. CDR3 sequence (DNA): TGCGCCACCGCCCGAGGCGCAGGAAACACCATATATTTT.

This clone appeared many times. This chain uses TRBV27 with TRBJ1-2, with D perhaps TRBD1 (5 bases). CDR3 length: 13 residues. Deletions cut 7 bases from V and 8 bases from J, with 17 bases between. CDR1 MNHEY and CDR2 SMNVEV come from the germline V gene (reference sequence). CDR3 residues: CASKGFLEQGYTF. CDR3 coding DNA: TGTGCCAGCAAGGGGTTCTTGGAACAGGGCTACACCTTC.

The table lists this clone with many counts. The chain is built from TRBV5-6 and TRBJ1-2, with D uncertain. CDR3 size: 15 residues. Germline CDR1 is SGHDT and CDR2 is YYEEEE. V shed 4 bases and J shed 2 bases, with 15 bases lying between them. The CDR3 reads CASSGGWTANYGYTF. Here the CDR3 DNA reads TGTGCCAGCAGCGGCGGTTGGACTGCGAACTATGGCTACACCTTC.

In nucleotides, the CDR3 is TGTGCCAGCAGTGAAGGACAGGATAGCAATCAGCCCCAGCATTTT. This codes for CASSEGQDSNQPQHF. The chain carries TRBV25-1 and TRBJ1-5, with 7 bases matching TRBD1. The CDR3 is 15 amino acids. Germline values: CDR1 MGHDK, CDR2 SYGVNS. Trimming removed 2 bases from V and 0 bases from J; junction bases left unmatched: 1.

This clone was detected ten times or more. The J gene is TRBJ2-7, the V gene TRBV29-1, with 7 bases that match TRBD1. There are 13 residues in the CDR3. Germline V gives CDR1 SQVTM, CDR2 ANQGSEA. V trimming: 3 bases; J trimming: 3 bases; junction bases outside the gene matches: 5. DNA for the CDR3: TGCAGCGTTGAGTGGACAGGAGACTACGAGCAGTACTTC. This gives the protein CSVEWTGDYEQYF.

A few counts support this clone. The germline gene is not matched at one end of the junction; a read error may be the cause. V and J are TRBV19 and TRBJ2-5; TRBD1 or TRBD2 may be the D gene (7 bases each). The CDR3 covers 16 residues. Germline values: CDR1 LNHDA, CDR2 SQIVND (reference sequence). The CDR3 protein is CASSIAIWGGTETEYF. The CDR3 DNA follows: TGTGCCAGTAGTATAGCTATCTGGGGAGGGACAGAGACCGAGTACTTC.

At least ten counts were recorded for this clone. The chain combines TRBV6-4 with TRBJ2-1, with 7 bases matching TRBD2. Germline assignment: CDR1 MRHNA and CDR2 SNTAGT. The CDR3 is 16 amino acids. After removal of 0 bases from V and 3 bases from J, the junction contained 5 bases not matched to a gene. CDR3 DNA sequence: TGTGCCAGCAGTGACTCGGCCAGCGGGGACTACAATGAGCAGTTCTTC. Protein sequence: CASSDSASGDYNEQFF.

The gene calls are TRBV9 and TRBJ2-3, with D hard to call. CDR3 length equals 14 residues. Germline lookup yields CDR1 SGDLS and CDR2 YYNGEE. V lost 0 bases, J lost 6 bases, and 11 bases lay in between. CDR3 loop: CASSVAGDGDTQYF. The CDR3 nucleotides read TGTGCCAGCAGCGTAGCTGGAGACGGGGATACGCAGTATTTT.

This clone occurred a few times. The junction shows a germline mismatch at one end, possibly a read error. Other DNA sequences in this specimen translate into the identical CDR3. The V call is TRBV6-1, the J call TRBJ2-2; D is unresolved. The CDR3 consists of 15 residues. Germline V gene lookup returns CDR1 MNHNS and CDR2 SASEGT. The CDR3: CASSEVGYNTGELFF. In nucleotides, the CDR3 is TGTGCCAGCAGTGAAGTGGGGTATAACACAGGGGAGCTGTTTTTT.

This clone was observed at least ten times. The chain recombines TRBV6-1 with TRBJ2-3; 9 bases are shared with TRBD2. V lost 5 bases, J lost 0 bases, and 6 bases stayed unmatched. The CDR3 runs 16 residues. The V gene's germline CDR1 is MNHNS and CDR2 SASEGT. As DNA, the CDR3 is TGTGCCAGCAGTTTCTTAGCGGGGGTTAGCACAGATACGCAGTATTTT. The encoded protein is CASSFLAGVSTDTQYF.

This clone was picked up many times. This chain uses TRBV9 with TRBJ2-1; 12 bases agree with TRBD2. The CDR3 is 16 residues long. The junction had 5 bases not matched to a gene; V was cut back by 3 bases and J by 4 bases. The germline V gene encodes CDR1 SGDLS and CDR2 YYNGEE. The CDR3 DNA reads as TGTGCCAGCAGCGAGGGAGGACTAGCGGGGTACAATGAGCAGTTCTTC. This sequence encodes CASSEGGLAGYNEQFF. The entire variable domain, with the rest obtained from reference TRBV9 and TRBJ2-1, is as follows: DSGVTQTPKHLITATGQRVTLRCSPRSGDLSVYWYQQSLDQGLQFLIQYYNGEERAKGNILERFSAQQFPDLHSELNLSSLELGDSALYFCASSEGGLAGYNEQFFGPGTRLTVL.

This clone was detected ten times or more. This may stem from a read error, because a much larger clone lies one nucleotide away. Other DNA sequences within the sample encode an identical CDR3. The chain is built from TRBV19 and TRBJ2-3, with 12 bases lining up with TRBD2. The germline V gene encodes CDR1 LNHDA and CDR2 SQIVND (reference sequence). V shed 6 bases and J 2 bases; nucleotides not matched to a gene: 3. CDR3 length equals 15 residues. The CDR3: CASSGLAGITDTQYF. For the CDR3, the DNA is TGTGCCAGTAGCGGACTAGCGGGAATCACAGATACGCAGTATTTT.